These 16 T cell receptor beta chains originate from one sample sequenced in a study of cytomegalovirus exposure and HLA in healthy donors (dated by TCRdb to the late 2010s). Library generation was performed with the immunoSEQ multiplex PCR assay. TCRdb provides this immuneACCESS table in a form limited to in-frame rearrangements. Some clones are lacking; in checked studies, under half of them reflect an unresolved V gene, and why the rest are absent is not known. Here the sample has roughly 79,000 clones; around 92% occur a single time. The ten largest clones represent 0.65% to 0.8% of the sample. The sequencing input was PBMCs. The receptor set was obtained from a man between 18 and 35 years old in good health and CMV-seronegative.

This clone was recorded only once. The chain recombines TRBV5-6 with TRBJ1-1, with 9 positions matching TRBD1. Trimming removed 4 bases from V and 5 bases from J; junction bases left unmatched: 6. Germline CDR1 is SGHDT and CDR2 is YYEEEE. The CDR3 has 14 amino acids. CDR3 amino acids: CASSVGQGGTEAFF. CDR3 nucleotides: TGTGCCAGCAGCGTGGGACAGGGAGGAACTGAAGCTTTCTTT.

V and J are TRBV10-3 and TRBJ1-4, with 7 bases matching TRBD1. The germline gives CDR1 ENHRY, CDR2 SYGVKD. Trimming cost V 3 bases and J 3 bases; bases outside gene matches: 4. The CDR3 has 15 amino acids. As DNA, the CDR3 is TGTGCCATCAGTGAACAGGGGAGGCCTAATGAAAAACTGTTTTTT. Protein sequence: CAISEQGRPNEKLFF.

This chain links TRBV11-3 with TRBJ1-1, with D possibly being TRBD1 (6 bases). V lost 4 bases, J lost 0 bases, and 15 bases lay in between. CDR3 size: 16 residues. Looked up from germline, CDR1 is SGHNT and CDR2 is YENEEA. CDR3 loop: CASSSLMGHLNTEAFF. The CDR3 coding sequence is TGTGCCAGCAGCTCACTGATGGGACACTTGAACACTGAAGCTTTCTTT. Variable domain in full (rest from reference TRBV11-3 and TRBJ1-1): EAGVVQSPRYKIIEKKQPVAFWCNPISGHNTLYWYLQNLGQGPELLIRYENEEAVDDSQLPKDRFSAERLKGVDSTLKIQPAELGDSAVYLCASSSLMGHLNTEAFFGQGTRLTVV.

J is TRBJ2-4 and V is TRBV18; TRBD1 is a possible D gene (6 bases). The CDR3 has 16 residues. V was clipped by 3 bases and J by 3 bases, with 15 bases between them. The germline gives CDR1 KGHSH, CDR2 LQKENI. CDR3 in amino acids: CASSPNRDAFKNIQYF. In DNA, the CDR3 is TGTGCCAGCTCACCGAACAGGGACGCTTTCAAAAACATTCAGTACTTC.

The chain couples TRBV30 to TRBJ1-5, with D hard to call. The V end lost 0 bases, the J end lost 8 bases, and 8 bases lay between the germline ends. The CDR3 loop spans 12 amino acids. The germline CDR1 and CDR2 sequences are GTSNPN and SVGIG (reference sequence). Here the CDR3 reads CAWSVLGEPQHF. For the CDR3, the DNA is TGTGCCTGGAGTGTACTCGGAGAGCCCCAGCATTTT.

The chain has TRBV29-1 and TRBJ2-1, with TRBD1 identical over 8 bases. The V gene's germline CDR1 is SQVTM and CDR2 ANQGSEA. The CDR3 loop spans 14 amino acids. V trimming: 7 bases; J trimming: 0 bases; junction bases outside the gene matches: 5. The chain's CDR3 is CSARDRSSYNEQFF. For the CDR3, the DNA is TGCAGCGCCCGGGACAGGAGCTCCTACAATGAGCAGTTCTTC.

The V call is TRBV6-6, the J call TRBJ1-1; 8 positions match TRBD1. Germline V gene lookup returns CDR1 MNHNY and CDR2 SVGAGI (reference sequence). V shed 6 bases and J 5 bases; nucleotides not matched to a gene: 5. The length of the CDR3 is 13 residues. CDR3 in amino acids: CASSQTGETEAFF. DNA for the CDR3: TGTGCCAGCAGCCAGACAGGGGAGACTGAAGCTTTCTTT.

This chain links TRBV7-8 with TRBJ2-5; the match to TRBD2 covers 8 bases. J was trimmed by 2 bases and V by 5 bases; bases with no gene match: 7. CDR3 length: 15 residues. CDR1 is SGHVS, CDR2 FQNEAQ, per germline. The CDR3 loop is CASSTERGHQETQYF. The CDR3 nucleotides are TGTGCCAGCAGCACCGAGCGGGGGCATCAAGAGACCCAGTACTTC.

CDR3 sequence: CASDRGSNTGELFF. The CDR3 bases are TGCGCCAGCGATCGCGGGTCGAACACCGGGGAGCTGTTTTTT. V usage is TRBV5-1 and J usage is TRBJ2-2; a possible D gene is TRBD2 (5 bases). Trimming stripped 7 bases from V and 0 bases from J, with 10 bases between. The CDR3 runs 14 residues. The germline gives CDR1 SGHRS, CDR2 YFSETQ.

The chain is built from TRBV19 and TRBJ1-5; the D is unclear. In germline, CDR1 is LNHDA, CDR2 SQIVND (reference sequence). The CDR3 extends over 16 amino acids. V dropped 2 bases and J dropped 3 bases, with 14 bases sitting between them. The DNA for the CDR3 is TGTGCCAGTAGTATAATCACTAGGGTTGACAATCAGCCCCAGCATTTT. This translates into CASSIITRVDNQPQHF.

The CDR3 coding sequence is TGTGCCAGCAGCTTGGACCTCTTTGCCGACTCCTATGGCTACACCTTC. Its protein is CASSLDLFADSYGYTF. V usage is TRBV5-6 and J usage is TRBJ1-2; D not certain. The CDR3 totals 16 residues. V shed 0 bases and J shed 4 bases, with 16 bases lying between them. Germline CDR1 reads SGHDT; CDR2 reads YYEEEE.

V usage is TRBV15 and J usage is TRBJ2-2, with D possibly being TRBD1 (6 bases). V was shortened by 11 bases and J by 4 bases, with 32 bases between the two germline ends. CDR1 and CDR2 (germline): LNHNV, YYDKDF (reference sequence). This CDR3 is 19 amino acids long. CDR3 sequence: CAPDKFPVAGGLFTGELFF. CDR3 DNA sequence: TGTGCCCCCGACAAATTTCCGGTGGCTGGGGGCCTTTTCACCGGGGAGCTGTTTTTT.

This sequence joins TRBV5-1 and TRBJ1-3, with D uncertain. The CDR3 has 16 amino acids. Trimming took 0 bases from V and 1 from J, leaving 11 bases between them. Germline lookup yields CDR1 SGHRS and CDR2 YFSETQ. CDR3 residues: CASSLAVSGSGNTIYF. In nucleotides, the CDR3 is TGCGCCAGCAGCTTGGCCGTCAGCGGGTCTGGAAACACCATATATTTT.

The CDR3 nucleotides read TGTGCCAGCACCTCGCGCACCGGGGAGCTGTTTTTT. It specifies CASTSRTGELFF. The rearrangement uses TRBV5-5 and TRBJ2-2; unclear D gene. The V gene's germline CDR1 is SGHKS and CDR2 YYEKEE (reference sequence). Trimming removed 6 bases from V and 4 bases from J, with 7 bases in between. CDR3 length equals 12 residues.

V and J are TRBV27 and TRBJ2-2; TRBD2 matches at 9 bases. Germline lookup yields CDR1 MNHEY and CDR2 SMNVEV (reference sequence). This CDR3 spans 14 amino acids. J lost 7 bases, V lost 8 bases, and 8 bases had no gene match. The CDR3 DNA is TGTGCCAGCGGGGGTAGCGGGGGTGACGGGGAGCTGTTTTTT. This gives the protein CASGGSGGDGELFF.

The rearrangement uses TRBV2 and TRBJ1-1; TRBD1 matches at 8 bases. Germline V CDR1 and CDR2: SNHLY, FYNNEI. The CDR3 totals 14 residues. Unmatched junction bases numbered 4, after V lost 4 bases and J lost 3 bases. The CDR3 loop reads CASSVQGVDTEAFF. CDR3 DNA: TGTGCCAGCAGTGTACAGGGGGTGGACACTGAAGCTTTCTTT.